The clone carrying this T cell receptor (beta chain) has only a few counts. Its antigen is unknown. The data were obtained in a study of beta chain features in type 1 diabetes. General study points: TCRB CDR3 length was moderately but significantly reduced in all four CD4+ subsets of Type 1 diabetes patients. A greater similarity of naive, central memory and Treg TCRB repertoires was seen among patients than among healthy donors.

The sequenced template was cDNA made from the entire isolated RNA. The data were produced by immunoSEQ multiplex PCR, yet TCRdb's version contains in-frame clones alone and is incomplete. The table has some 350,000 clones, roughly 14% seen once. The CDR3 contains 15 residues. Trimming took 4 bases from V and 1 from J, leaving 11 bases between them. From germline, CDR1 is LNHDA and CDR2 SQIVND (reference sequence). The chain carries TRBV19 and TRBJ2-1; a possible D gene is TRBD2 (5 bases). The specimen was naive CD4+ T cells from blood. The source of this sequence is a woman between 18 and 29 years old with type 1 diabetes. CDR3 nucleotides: TGTGCCAGTAGTACGGGGAGAGGGTCCTACAATGAGCAGTTCTTC. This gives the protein CASSTGRGSYNEQFF.